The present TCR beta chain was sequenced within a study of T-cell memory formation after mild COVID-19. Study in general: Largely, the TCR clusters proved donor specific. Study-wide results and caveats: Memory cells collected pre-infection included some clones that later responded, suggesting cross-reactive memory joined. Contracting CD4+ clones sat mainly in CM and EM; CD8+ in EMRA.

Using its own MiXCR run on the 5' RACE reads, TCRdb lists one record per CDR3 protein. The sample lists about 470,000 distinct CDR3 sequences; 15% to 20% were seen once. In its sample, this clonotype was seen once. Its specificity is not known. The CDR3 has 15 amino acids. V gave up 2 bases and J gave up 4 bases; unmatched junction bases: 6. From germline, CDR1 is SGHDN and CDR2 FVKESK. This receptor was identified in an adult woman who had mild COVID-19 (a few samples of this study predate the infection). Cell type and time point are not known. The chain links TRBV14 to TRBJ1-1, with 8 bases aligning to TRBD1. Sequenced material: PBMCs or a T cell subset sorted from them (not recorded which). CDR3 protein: CASSQRTGRATEAFF. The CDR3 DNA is TGTGCCAGCAGCCAACGGACAGGGAGGGCCACTGAAGCTTTCTTT.